A single sample is the source of the 9 T cell receptor beta chains below, sequenced in a study of CD8 T cells in Susac syndrome. It was with random hexamers that about 0.45 to 1 ug RNA was reverse transcribed. TCRdb reprocessed the immunoSEQ multiplex PCR reads with MiXCR, giving one entry per CDR3 protein. The sample shows 150,000 to 160,000 distinct CDR3 sequences, less than 97% of them seen only once. Sequencing was done on a sample of CD8+ T cells from PBMCs. Every receptor here comes from a human donor with multiple sclerosis.

The J gene is TRBJ2-2, the V gene TRBV4-1; TRBD1 might be the D (6 bases). There are 13 residues in the CDR3. The germline V gene has CDR1 MGHRA and CDR2 YSYEKL. Trimming pared 5 bases from V and 6 bases from J, leaving 10 bases between. The CDR3: CASSYRVAGELFF. CDR3 coding DNA: TGCGCCAGCAGCTACAGGGTCGCCGGGGAGCTGTTTTTT.

This chain connects TRBV4-1 to TRBJ1-5; TRBD1 is a possible D gene (6 bases). Germline values: CDR1 MGHRA, CDR2 YSYEKL. This CDR3 comprises 17 residues. Deletions cut 0 bases from V and 1 base from J, with 13 bases between. The CDR3 is CASSQDWRGRSNQPQHF. In nucleotides, the CDR3 is TGCGCCAGCAGCCAAGATTGGAGGGGGAGGAGCAATCAGCCCCAGCATTTT.

The chain is built from TRBV29-1 and TRBJ1-1; D gene ambiguous. Germline CDR1 and CDR2: SQVTM and ANQGSEA. Deletions cut 4 bases from V and 0 bases from J, with 6 bases between. This CDR3 spans 12 amino acids. The CDR3 spells CSVGVMNTEAFF. The DNA of the CDR3 is TGCAGCGTTGGGGTTATGAACACTGAAGCTTTCTTT.

The chain couples TRBV5-1 to TRBJ2-1; the D is unclear. The CDR3 extends over 17 amino acids. Germline V CDR1 and CDR2: SGHRS, YFSETQ. The germline V and J ends were trimmed by 0 bases and 6 bases, with 19 bases remaining between them. The CDR3 nucleotides are TGCGCCAGCAGCTTGGGGTATCCGACCTCGACGGGCAATGAGCAGTTCTTC. Translated: CASSLGYPTSTGNEQFF.

The genes are TRBV30 and TRBJ1-5; no definite D call. Germline CDR1 and CDR2: GTSNPN and SVGIG (reference sequence). The V gene lost 1 base and the J gene lost 6 bases, with 10 bases spanning the gap. The CDR3 is 13 residues long. The CDR3 protein is CAWSALGSQPQHF. DNA of the CDR3: TGTGCCTGGAGTGCCCTAGGGAGTCAGCCCCAGCATTTT.

The chain uses TRBV12-5 and TRBJ1-1; D unclear. The CDR3 runs to 15 residues. Trimming stripped 7 bases from V and 0 bases from J, with 15 bases between. Looked up from germline, CDR1 is LGHNT and CDR2 is FRNRAP. The CDR3 reads CASVESTRMNTEAFF. The CDR3 coding sequence is TGTGCTAGTGTCGAATCGACCCGGATGAACACTGAAGCTTTCTTT.

The rearrangement links TRBV5-1 to TRBJ2-1; D remains ambiguous. V was pared by 0 bases and J by 3 bases, with 10 bases between. CDR1 is SGHRS and CDR2 is YFSETQ in the germline V gene. This CDR3 is 15 amino acids long. The CDR3 bases are TGCGCCAGCAGCTTGGCACGCCAAATCTACAATGAGCAGTTCTTC. Protein sequence: CASSLARQIYNEQFF.

The chain recombines TRBV6-5 with TRBJ1-5, with TRBD1 as a possible D gene (5 bases). V gave up 0 bases and J gave up 3 bases, with 9 bases separating them. Per the germline V gene, CDR1 is MNHEY and CDR2 is SVGAGI. This CDR3 has 15 residues. The CDR3 reads CASSYSDNPNQPQHF. Written as DNA, the CDR3 is TGTGCCAGCAGTTACTCGGACAACCCCAATCAGCCCCAGCATTTT.

This sequence joins TRBV29-1 and TRBJ2-1, with 7 bases identical to TRBD1. The CDR3 is 11 residues long. Trimming at V came to 3 bases and at J to 10 bases, leaving 3 bases not matched to a gene. Per germline, CDR1 SQVTM and CDR2 ANQGSEA. As DNA, the CDR3 is TGCAGCGTTGACATGACAGGGGAGCAGTTCTTC. Residues: CSVDMTGEQFF.